This T cell receptor beta chain is from a study of blood T cell repertoires in COVID-19. The overall study: Researchers got acute and convalescent COVID-19 samples from the United States, Italy and Spain. The cDNA or gDNA used as material had been derived from T cells, B-cell-depleted T cells, or PBMCs.

V lost 6 bases, J lost 6 bases, and 11 bases lay in between. Germline V CDR1 and CDR2: DFQATT, SNEGSKA (reference sequence). This CDR3 has 11 residues. Per the study methods: Quantification of nucleated cells was approximated via reference gene primer amplification. This table comes from immunoSEQ multiplex PCR, and its TCRdb copy is limited to in-frame clones, with some not included. Clone size and V and J calls were adopted from that table, with D and trimming inferred from the DNA. Of some 130,000 clones listed, 80% to 85% are singletons. V and J are TRBV20-1 and TRBJ1-1; D is undetermined. The receptor's source is a man between 60 and 75 years old with acute or convalescent COVID-19. What was sequenced was peripheral blood. CDR3 sequence (DNA): TGCAGTGCCGTAGCGGGTCCTGAAGCTTTCTTT. As protein: CSAVAGPEAFF.